The present TCR beta chain was sequenced within a study of CD8 T cells in Susac syndrome. CDR1 and CDR2 (germline): SGHRS, YFSETQ. The length of the CDR3 is 15 residues. Unmatched junction bases numbered 11, after V lost 7 bases and J lost 2 bases. RNA totalling about 0.45 to 1 ug underwent reverse transcription with random hexamers. immunoSEQ multiplex PCR amplified TCR beta CDR3 across 54 Vbeta, 13 Jbeta. In TCRdb, the immunoSEQ multiplex PCR reads were re-called with MiXCR into one record per CDR3 protein. The sample carries roughly 220,000 distinct CDR3 sequences, about 95% recorded once. Sequenced sample: CD4+ T cells from PBMCs. This TCR derives from a human donor with Susac syndrome. This chain links TRBV5-1 with TRBJ2-5; 7 nucleotides agree with TRBD1. The CDR3, as DNA: TGCGCCAGCCGCTACCTTGGGACAGATCAAGAGACCCAGTACTTC. Amino acid sequence: CASRYLGTDQETQYF.